The 30 T cell receptor beta chains below all came from one sample that was sequenced in a study of blood T cell repertoires in COVID-19. Sequenced by immunoSEQ multiplex PCR; TCRdb stores in-frame clones only, minus some. Of over 200,000 clones detected, around 80% appear once; the ten largest clones hold roughly 1.8%. The sample consisted of PBMCs or T cells enriched from blood (not recorded which). These receptors originate from a man aged 55 to 69 who had recovered from COVID-19.

The V gene is TRBV12-3 or TRBV12-4, the J gene TRBJ1-2; D is possibly TRBD1 (6 bases). This CDR3 is 13 amino acids long. V lost 6 bases and J 3 bases, leaving 11 bases between the germline ends. CDR3 region: CASRSRGYYGYTF. The CDR3 DNA reads TGTGCCAGCAGGTCCAGGGGTTACTATGGCTACACCTTC.

The rearrangement links TRBV7-8 to TRBJ1-2; 9 bases map to TRBD1. There are 17 residues in the CDR3. The germline CDR1 and CDR2 sequences are SGHVS and FQNEAQ. The junction had 16 bases not matched to a gene; V was cut back by 6 bases and J by 5 bases. CDR3 DNA sequence: TGTGCCAGCAGGCCATACGATACAGGGGGCCTTGGGTATGGCTACACCTTC. This encodes CASRPYDTGGLGYGYTF.

J is TRBJ2-7 and V is TRBV12-3 or TRBV12-4; 7 positions agree with TRBD1. This CDR3 contains 13 residues. V shed 3 bases and J 5 bases; nucleotides not matched to a gene: 4. The CDR3 sequence: CASSFETGHEQYF. DNA of the CDR3: TGTGCCAGCAGTTTCGAGACAGGGCACGAGCAGTACTTC.

This clone has just a few counts. The rearrangement links TRBV19 to TRBJ2-7; TRBD1 matches at 7 bases. V was clipped by 4 bases and J by 3 bases; unmatched bases: 15. CDR1 and CDR2 (germline): LNHDA, SQIVND (reference sequence). The CDR3 length is 17 residues. The CDR3, as DNA: TGTGCCAGTAGTAGTCATTACAGGGGCCCTCTCCGCTACGAGCAGTACTTC. It codes for CASSSHYRGPLRYEQYF.

There are a few counts of this clone. V and J are TRBV30 and TRBJ1-6; D uncertain. Germline CDR1 and CDR2: GTSNPN and SVGIG (reference sequence). The germline V and J ends were trimmed by 5 bases and 6 bases, with 14 bases remaining between them. The CDR3 consists of 14 residues. In nucleotides, the CDR3 is TGTGCCTGGGGCTCAAACAGCCTTAATTCACCCCTCCACTTT. Protein sequence: CAWGSNSLNSPLHF.

V gene TRBV5-1 combines with J gene TRBJ2-3, with a weak D call TRBD1 (5 bases). V was shortened by 0 bases and J by 2 bases, with 13 bases between the two germline ends. CDR1 is SGHRS, CDR2 YFSETQ, per germline. This CDR3 has 16 amino acids. CDR3 in amino acids: CASSLAPGLDTDTQYF. CDR3 coding DNA: TGCGCCAGCAGCTTGGCCCCAGGGTTGGACACAGATACGCAGTATTTT. Full variable domain (missing parts from reference TRBV5-1 and TRBJ2-3): KAGVTQTPRYLIKTRGQQVTLSCSPISGHRSVSWYQQTPGQGLQFLFEYFSETQRNKGNFPGRFSGRQFSNSRSEMNVSTLELGDSALYLCASSLAPGLDTDTQYFGPGTRLTVL.

This sequence joins TRBV6-2 or TRBV6-3 and TRBJ1-4; a possible D gene is TRBD1 (6 bases). Trimming shortened V by 3 bases and J by 5 bases, and 13 bases separated the two germline ends. CDR1 is MNHEY and CDR2 is SVGEGT in the germline V gene. The CDR3 spans 15 residues. The CDR3 reads CASSYWGLGNEKLFF. The CDR3 region has the DNA TGTGCCAGCAGTTATTGGGGGCTCGGCAATGAAAAACTGTTTTTT.

With respect to this clone: Compared with germline, one end of the junction differs, possibly owing to a read error. V is TRBV2 and J is TRBJ1-2; 9 bases align to TRBD1. Germline V gene sequence: CDR1 SNHLY, CDR2 FYNNEI. The CDR3 is made up of 12 amino acids. CDR3 nucleotide sequence: TGTGCCACCAGTGGACAGGGGTATGGCTACACCTTC. Amino acids: CATSGQGYGYTF.

This chain connects TRBV7-2 to TRBJ1-3, with D unclear. Germline V gene sequence: CDR1 SGHTA, CDR2 FQGNSA. The V and J ends lost 1 base and 0 bases respectively, with 10 bases between them. The CDR3 sequence is 16 residues long. Here the CDR3 DNA reads TGTGCCAGCAGCTTAGTACTCGGAGCCTCTGGAAACACCATATATTTT. Protein product: CASSLVLGASGNTIYF.

The V and J genes are TRBV18 and TRBJ1-1; the D gene is possibly TRBD1 (6 bases). V lost 1 base and J lost 4, with 13 bases in between. Per germline, CDR1 KGHSH and CDR2 LQKENI. The CDR3 totals 15 residues. The CDR3, as DNA: TGTGCCAGCTCACCACTCCAGGGGTGGGTCACTGAAGCTTTCTTT. Translation gives CASSPLQGWVTEAFF. The full variable domain, completed using reference TRBV18 and TRBJ1-1, is NAGVMQNPRHLVRRRGQEARLRCSPMKGHSHVYWYRQLPEEGLKFMVYLQKENIIDESGMPKERFSAEFPKEGPSILRIQQVVRGDSAAYFCASSPLQGWVTEAFFGQGTRLTVV.

The chain joins TRBV9 to TRBJ2-7, with D possibly TRBD1 on 5 matching bases. This CDR3 contains 12 residues. Germline-derived CDR1 and CDR2 are SGDLS and YYNGEE. Trimming shortened V by 4 bases and J by 4 bases, and 9 bases separated the two germline ends. Written as DNA, the CDR3 is TGTGCCAGCAGCACGACAGCGTACGAGCAGTACTTC. Its translation: CASSTTAYEQYF.

This chain uses TRBV10-3 with TRBJ1-2, with D unresolved. Germline CDR1 reads ENHRY; CDR2 reads SYGVKD. The CDR3 has 13 amino acids. The V and J ends lost 2 bases and 2 bases respectively, with 6 bases between them. The CDR3 coding sequence is TGTGCCATCAGTGAGGGCGGAAACTATGGCTACACCTTC. It specifies CAISEGGNYGYTF.

The chain carries TRBV19 and TRBJ1-1; D not resolved. Germline V gives CDR1 LNHDA, CDR2 SQIVND (reference sequence). This CDR3 contains 14 residues. Trimming removed 7 bases at V and 1 base at J, with 13 bases between. The CDR3 loop is CASNPDTENTEAFF. For the CDR3, the DNA is TGTGCCAGTAACCCAGACACCGAGAACACTGAAGCTTTCTTT.

The chain is built from TRBV5-1 and TRBJ1-2, with D perhaps matching TRBD1 (5 bases). Per germline, CDR1 SGHRS and CDR2 YFSETQ. The CDR3 is made up of 15 amino acids. The V and J ends lost 6 bases and 6 bases respectively, with 21 bases between them. The CDR3 loop is CASTPTADRAHGYTF. CDR3 coding DNA: TGCGCCAGCACCCCGACAGCAGATCGGGCTCATGGCTACACCTTC.

The rearrangement links TRBV6-5 to TRBJ2-7; possibly TRBD1 for D (6 bases). Germline V CDR1 and CDR2: MNHEY, SVGAGI. V was cut by 6 bases and J by 3 bases, with 15 bases left in between. The CDR3 contains 14 residues. The CDR3 protein is CASRPGQMGYEQYF. The DNA for the CDR3 is TGTGCCAGCAGACCCGGACAGATGGGCTACGAGCAGTACTTC.

The sample holds one count of this clone. V usage is TRBV5-1 and J usage is TRBJ1-2, with unresolved D. V lost 4 bases to trimming and J lost 0 bases, with 10 bases between them. The CDR3 runs 14 residues. Looked up from germline, CDR1 is SGHRS and CDR2 is YFSETQ. The CDR3 bases are TGCGCCAGCAGCCCGGGCGGGACTAACTATGGCTACACCTTC. It translates to CASSPGGTNYGYTF.

This clone came up once. CDR3 nucleotides: TGTGCCAGCAGCGGGGGGGCGAACACCGGGGAGCTGTTTTTT. It encodes CASSGGANTGELFF. The chain has TRBV9 and TRBJ2-2, with D maybe TRBD2 (6 bases). Between the trimmed V and J ends, which lost 3 bases and 0 bases, there was a span of 6 bases. CDR1 is SGDLS and CDR2 is YYNGEE in the germline V gene. CDR3 length: 14 amino acids.

The CDR3 region is CASSSNRQGWGNQPQHF. Here the CDR3 DNA reads TGTGCCAGTAGTTCGAACCGTCAGGGATGGGGCAATCAGCCCCAGCATTTT. The chain joins TRBV19 to TRBJ1-5; possibly TRBD1 for D (5 bases). Germline V gives CDR1 LNHDA, CDR2 SQIVND (reference sequence). The V and J ends lost 5 bases and 2 bases respectively, with 19 bases between them. The CDR3 spans 17 residues.

The chain links TRBV27 to TRBJ1-5; TRBD1 matches 7 bases. Trimming at V came to 5 bases and at J to 2 bases, leaving 6 bases not matched to a gene. The CDR3 totals 15 residues. Germline V gives CDR1 MNHEY, CDR2 SMNVEV (reference sequence). The CDR3 sequence is CASSTTGEGNQPQHF. CDR3 DNA sequence: TGTGCCAGCAGTACAACAGGGGAGGGCAATCAGCCCCAGCATTTT.

J is TRBJ2-7 and V is TRBV7-9, with D tentatively TRBD2 (7 bases). Germline V lookup: CDR1 SEHNR, CDR2 FQNEAQ (reference sequence). The V end lost 5 bases, the J end lost 5 bases, and 22 bases lay between the germline ends. The CDR3 is made up of 16 amino acids. The CDR3 sequence: CASSPLGGGLWDEQYF. Here the CDR3 DNA reads TGTGCCAGCAGCCCCTTAGGGGGGGGCCTATGGGACGAGCAGTACTTC.

The J gene is TRBJ2-2, the V gene TRBV14; D possibly corresponds to TRBD1 (5 bases). CDR3 length: 14 residues. V dropped 4 bases and J dropped 3 bases, with 9 bases sitting between them. In germline, CDR1 is SGHDN, CDR2 FVKESK. The CDR3 region has the DNA TGTGCCAGCAGCCGGTCCAGGGACACCGGGGAGCTGTTTTTT. It yields the protein CASSRSRDTGELFF.

This chain uses TRBV7-2 with TRBJ1-1; TRBD1 agrees at 7 bases. Trimming cost V 7 bases and J 5 bases; bases outside gene matches: 7. The CDR3 extends over 13 amino acids. Germline CDR1 and CDR2: SGHTA and FQGNSA. The CDR3 here is CASTSSGGTEAFF. The DNA of the CDR3 is TGTGCCAGCACCTCCTCAGGGGGGACTGAAGCTTTCTTT.

The rearrangement uses TRBV19 and TRBJ2-5; TRBD1 matches at 10 bases. V was clipped by 5 bases and J by 4 bases; unmatched bases: 4. The CDR3 covers 14 residues. Germline values: CDR1 LNHDA, CDR2 SQIVND (reference sequence). CDR3 region: CASSPRTGGETQYF. The CDR3 coding sequence is TGTGCCAGTAGTCCGAGGACAGGGGGAGAGACCCAGTACTTC.

V is TRBV24-1 and J is TRBJ1-2; 7 bases match TRBD1. The CDR3 contains 14 residues. V lost 7 bases, J lost 2 bases, and 6 bases stayed unmatched. Germline CDR1 and CDR2: KGHDR and SFDVKD. The CDR3 loop is CATSGTEKNYGYTF. DNA for the CDR3: TGTGCCACCAGCGGGACAGAAAAAAACTATGGCTACACCTTC.

This clone was detected a few times. The chain carries TRBV5-1 and TRBJ1-6, with 9 positions matching TRBD1. J gave up 5 bases and V 4 bases, and 4 bases lay outside the gene matches. CDR1 and CDR2 (germline): SGHRS, YFSETQ. This CDR3 has 15 amino acids. The CDR3 here is CASSERTGDNSPLHF. In nucleotides, the CDR3 is TGCGCCAGCAGCGAAAGGACAGGGGATAATTCACCCCTCCACTTT.

The chain combines TRBV19 with TRBJ2-7; D perhaps matches TRBD1 (5 bases). Deletions cut 1 base from V and 0 bases from J, with 22 bases between. The germline V gene encodes CDR1 LNHDA and CDR2 SQIVND (reference sequence). This CDR3 contains 19 residues. In nucleotides, the CDR3 is TGTGCCAGTAGTATAGTACTGCCGGCAGGGCGGCCCCCCTCCTACGAGCAGTACTTC. This translates into CASSIVLPAGRPPSYEQYF.

The chain has TRBV14 and TRBJ1-1; D gene unclear. Trimming shortened V by 1 base and J by 5 bases, and 14 bases separated the two germline ends. This CDR3 region has 15 residues. CDR1 is SGHDN, CDR2 FVKESK, per germline. The CDR3, as DNA: TGTGCCAGCAGCCAAGTTCGGGGTCCGGGTACTGAAGCTTTCTTT. Translated: CASSQVRGPGTEAFF.

J is TRBJ2-3 and V is TRBV7-2; TRBD1 matches 9 bases. Germline values: CDR1 SGHTA, CDR2 FQGNSA. The CDR3 loop spans 15 amino acids. J was trimmed by 8 bases and V by 5 bases; bases with no gene match: 11. CDR3 residues: CASSESGTGRGTQYF. The CDR3 DNA follows: TGTGCCAGCAGCGAAAGCGGGACAGGGAGGGGTACGCAGTATTTT.

J is TRBJ1-2 and V is TRBV29-1; D is ambiguous. Germline lookup yields CDR1 SQVTM and CDR2 ANQGSEA. Trimming shortened V by 6 bases and J by 4 bases, and 12 bases separated the two germline ends. The CDR3 has 12 residues. In DNA form, the CDR3 reads TGCAGCGTAGAGGGCCGGAGCTATGGCTACACCTTC. Amino acids: CSVEGRSYGYTF.

The chain joins TRBV11-2 to TRBJ2-5; TRBD2 is a possible D gene (6 bases). The V and J ends lost 5 bases and 2 bases respectively, with 9 bases between them. Looked up from germline, CDR1 is SGHAT and CDR2 is FQNNGV. The CDR3 length is 13 residues. The CDR3 loop reads CASSRERQETQYF. CDR3 DNA: TGTGCCAGCAGCCGGGAGAGACAAGAGACCCAGTACTTC. The full variable domain, rest sourced from reference TRBV11-2 and TRBJ2-5, is EAGVAQSPRYKIIEKRQSVAFWCNPISGHATLYWYQQILGQGPKLLIQFQNNGVVDDSQLPKDRFSAERLKGVDSTLKIQPAKLEDSAVYLCASSRERQETQYFGPGTRLLVL.